Presented here are 24 T cell receptor beta chains from one specimen sequenced in a study of T cell clonality in common variable immunodeficiency. Generated by immunoSEQ multiplex PCR, the TCRdb table keeps only in-frame clones and is missing some. The sample was found to contain tens of thousands of clones, and every one recurs. The sample was peripheral blood mononuclear cells. These receptor sequences come from a person aged 18-70 years in good health.

This clone was counted at least ten times. The DNA read from the CDR3 is TGCAGTGCTGAGCGGGCGCCTCGTAATGAG. Protein sequence: CSAERAPRNE. The full-length CDR3 reads as CSAERAPRNEQFF. The chain carries TRBV20-1 and TRBJ2-1, with a tentative D call TRBD2 (6 bases). The CDR3 end is not reached by the read, which stops 3 residues before it; the germline J gene fills it in. CDR3 length equals 13 residues. Trimming took off 5 bases at V and 7 bases at J, with 15 bases between the two ends. The germline CDR1 and CDR2 sequences are DFQATT and SNEGSKA (reference sequence).

The table lists this clone with many counts. The read comes to an end 3 residues before the CDR3 does, leaving the germline J gene to fill in the end. The V and J genes are TRBV19 and TRBJ2-3; 7 bases map to TRBD1. CDR1 and CDR2 from the germline V gene are LNHDA and SQIVND (reference sequence). The ends lost 4 bases at V and 5 bases at J; junction bases unmatched: 9. The CDR3 is 15 residues long. The CDR3: CASSRGQRSRDTQYF. The sequenced CDR3 bases are TGTGCCAGTAGTAGGGGACAGCGGTCCCGAGATACG.

This clone was counted ten times or more. The read comes to an end 3 residues before the CDR3 does, leaving the germline J gene to fill in the end. The V gene is TRBV7-9, the J gene TRBJ2-3; D might be TRBD2 (6 bases). V lost 0 bases, J lost 7 bases, and 8 bases lay in between. The germline CDR1 and CDR2 sequences are SEHNR and FQNEAQ (reference sequence). CDR3 length equals 13 residues. The CDR3 DNA, read in part, is TGTGCCAGCAGCTTAGCGGGCGGGAATACG. Translation: CASSLAGGNT. The entire CDR3 protein is CASSLAGGNTQYF.

This clone was seen ten or more times. The read gets to within 3 residues of the CDR3 end, and the germline J gene fills in the rest. The V call is TRBV7-3, the J call TRBJ2-1; D perhaps matches TRBD1 (6 bases). Germline V CDR1 and CDR2: SGHTA, FQGTGA. This CDR3 comprises 16 residues. The ends were cut back, 5 bases at V and 3 bases at J, with 17 bases in the middle. CDR3 DNA (partial): TGTGCCAGCAGCCCCGACGGGCAGGGGATCTACAATGAG. This translates into CASSPDGQGIYNE. The entire CDR3 protein is CASSPDGQGIYNEQFF.

Many counts were recorded for this clone. The CDR3 loop reads CASSLALEAGSAFF. Partial CDR3 DNA: TGCGCCAGCAGCTTGGCCCTCGAGGCAGGTTCG. This chain connects TRBV5-1 to TRBJ1-1; D is ambiguous. Sequencing ends 3 residues short of the CDR3 end; the germline J gene provides the rest. Germline V gene lookup returns CDR1 SGHRS and CDR2 YFSETQ. The length of the CDR3 is 14 residues.

In its sample, this clone was seen many times. The read ends 3 residues before the CDR3 terminus; that terminus is restored from the germline J gene. The J gene is TRBJ2-3, the V gene TRBV7-9, with 9 nucleotides matching TRBD2. This CDR3 has 15 amino acids. Germline V gene lookup returns CDR1 SEHNR and CDR2 FQNEAQ (reference sequence). V lost 6 bases to trimming and J lost 0 bases; unmatched junction nucleotides: 4. The CDR3 DNA, read in part, is TGTGCCAGCAGTACCACTAGCGGGAGCACAGATACG. It is translated as CASSTTSGSTDT. The whole CDR3 protein reads CASSTTSGSTDTQYF. Complete variable domain (other parts from reference TRBV7-9 and TRBJ2-3): DTGVSQNPRHKITKRGQNVTFRCDPISEHNRLYWYRQTLGQGPEFLTYFQNEAQLEKSRLLSDRFSAERPKGSFSTLEIQRTEQGDSAMYLCASSTTSGSTDTQYFGPGTRLTVL.

This clone has at least ten counts. The CDR3 end is not reached by the read, which stops 3 residues before it; the germline J gene fills it in. This chain joins TRBV10-2 and TRBJ2-2, with TRBD2 matching 9 bases. V was pared by 11 bases and J by 3 bases, with 7 bases of the junction left unmatched. CDR3 size: 14 residues. In germline, CDR1 is WSHSY, CDR2 SAAADI. CDR3 DNA (partial): TGCGCCGGCGGCGGGAGGGCGGACACCGGGGAG. This gives the protein CAGGGRADTGE. The entire CDR3 sequence reads CAGGGRADTGELFF.

This clone was picked up many times. The read ends 3 residues early relative to the CDR3; the germline J gene fills the gap. This chain links TRBV7-6 with TRBJ2-5, with a possible D match to TRBD2 (6 bases). Deletions cut 4 bases from V and 6 bases from J, with 18 bases between. The CDR3 runs to 15 residues. Germline V gene lookup returns CDR1 SGHVS and CDR2 FNYEAQ. The DNA read from the CDR3 is TGTGCCAGCAGCTCCCCCACGGGGAGGCTAAAGACC. Protein: CASSSPTGRLKT. The whole CDR3 region reads CASSSPTGRLKTQYF. Full variable domain (rest looked up from reference TRBV7-6 and TRBJ2-5): GAGVSQSPRYKVTKRGQDVALRCDPISGHVSLYWYRQALGQGPEFLTYFNYEAQQDKSGLPNDRFSAERPEGSISTLTIQRTEQRDSAMYRCASSSPTGRLKTQYFGPGTRLLVL.

This clone was counted many times. From the germline J gene comes the end of the CDR3, since the read stops 3 residues before it. The chain uses TRBV5-1 and TRBJ2-1; 14 bases are a match to TRBD2. Germline loops: CDR1 SGHRS, CDR2 YFSETQ. The CDR3 extends over 18 amino acids. V lost 3 bases and J lost 0; bases outside the gene matches: 5. Incomplete CDR3 DNA: TGCGCCAGCAGCTCGGGACTAGCGGGAGCCGCCTCCTACAATGAG. This sequence encodes CASSSGLAGAASYNE. The whole CDR3 protein reads CASSSGLAGAASYNEQFF.

This clone was counted ten times or more. The read halts 3 residues ahead of the CDR3 end, with the missing end drawn from the germline J gene. The chain has TRBV19 and TRBJ1-5, with 8 bases that match TRBD1. This CDR3 comprises 15 residues. The germline gives CDR1 LNHDA, CDR2 SQIVND (reference sequence). V gave up 3 bases and J gave up 6 bases; unmatched junction bases: 7. This CDR3 is CASSITGGGLQPQHF. The DNA read from the CDR3 is TGTGCCAGTAGTATCACAGGGGGTGGTCTTCAGCCC.

This clone occurred a few times. The read stops 3 residues short of the end of the CDR3; the missing end is completed from the germline J gene. The chain joins TRBV7-3 to TRBJ1-1; no clear D. Germline loops: CDR1 SGHTA, CDR2 FQGTGA. The V end lost 5 bases, the J end lost 0 bases, and 10 bases lay between the germline ends. There are 14 residues in the CDR3. The CDR3 reads CASSPNMVNTEAFF. The part of the CDR3 DNA that was read is TGTGCCAGCAGCCCAAACATGGTGAACACTGAA.

This clone was detected only a few times. The CDR3 goes on 3 residues after the read ends, and that part is filled in from the germline J gene. This rearrangement joins TRBV11-2 to TRBJ1-3; D unclear. CDR3 length: 14 amino acids. V was clipped by 0 bases and J by 3 bases, with 6 bases between them. CDR1 and CDR2 (germline): SGHAT, FQNNGV. The CDR3 spells CASSLDRIGNTIYF. Incomplete CDR3 DNA: TGTGCCAGCAGCTTAGACAGGATTGGAAACACC.

This clone has a count of ten or more. The read ends 3 residues shy of where the CDR3 ends; the end is completed using the germline J gene. V and J are TRBV7-2 and TRBJ1-2, with D tentatively TRBD1 (5 bases). Germline assignment: CDR1 SGHTA and CDR2 FQGNSA. This CDR3 is built from 15 residues. The CDR3 here is CASSLRGGGKEGYTF. The sequenced CDR3 bases are TGTGCCAGCAGCTTACGCGGCGGGGGAAAGGAAGGC.

At least ten counts were recorded for this clone. CDR3 protein: CSVVRTGYYNEQYF. CDR3 DNA, as far as it was read: TGCAGCGTTGTCCGGACAGGGTACTACAACGAG. V is TRBV29-1 and J is TRBJ2-7; 8 nucleotides agree with TRBD1. The CDR3 extends 3 residues past the end of the read, so its final part is completed from the germline J gene. The CDR3 covers 14 residues. Germline trimming cut 4 bases from V and 5 bases from J; bases unmatched to any gene: 10. CDR1 is SQVTM and CDR2 is ANQGSEA in the germline V gene.

In its sample, this clone was seen many times. The sequenced fragment ends 3 residues before the CDR3 boundary, so the rest is inferred from the germline J gene. This chain links TRBV7-3 with TRBJ2-1; a weak D match, TRBD1 (6 bases). This CDR3 comprises 15 residues. Germline V gene data show CDR1 as SGHTA and CDR2 as FQGTGA. The V and J ends lost 1 base and 8 bases respectively, with 15 bases between them. CDR3 sequence: CASSLNSDSLYEQFF. The CDR3 DNA, read in part, is TGTGCCAGCAGCTTAAATTCGGACAGTTTGTATGAG.

This clone has a count of ten or more. The read terminates 3 residues ahead of where the CDR3 ends, so the germline J gene completes it. The rearrangement links TRBV20-1 to TRBJ2-5; the match to TRBD1 covers 10 bases. CDR1 and CDR2 from the germline V gene are DFQATT and SNEGSKA (reference sequence). The CDR3 consists of 12 residues. Unmatched junction bases numbered 2, after V lost 6 bases and J lost 4 bases. The CDR3 bases that were read are TGCAGTGCCTGGGACAGGGGAGAGACC. Amino acid sequence: CSAWDRGET. The entire CDR3 protein is CSAWDRGETQYF.

This clone has a count of ten or more. From the germline J gene comes the end of the CDR3, since the read stops 3 residues before it. The chain uses TRBV28 and TRBJ1-5; 7 bases are shared with TRBD1. Germline lookup yields CDR1 MDHEN and CDR2 SYDVKM. V was pared by 7 bases and J by 3 bases, with 9 bases of the junction left unmatched. CDR3 length: 15 residues. This CDR3 reads CASTPTGWVNQPQHF. The covered CDR3 bases are TGTGCCAGCACCCCGACAGGGTGGGTCAATCAGCCC.

This clone showed up many times. Read sequence stops 3 residues before the CDR3 end, and the germline J gene provides the missing end. The genes are TRBV5-1 and TRBJ2-4; 9 nucleotides match TRBD1. Germline CDR1 SGHRS, CDR2 YFSETQ. The CDR3 sequence is 13 residues long. J lost 8 bases, V lost 4 bases, and 4 bases had no gene match. CDR3 DNA (partial): TGCGCCAGCAGCCCGGGACAGGGCTACATT. It translates to CASSPGQGYI. The CDR3 as a whole reads CASSPGQGYIQYF.

For this clone: The read terminates 3 residues before the CDR3 end, so the remaining end is supplied by the germline J gene. This chain uses TRBV7-9 with TRBJ2-7; 7 bases match TRBD1. J gave up 3 bases and V 5 bases, and 10 bases lay outside the gene matches. The CDR3 totals 15 residues. CDR1 and CDR2 (germline): SEHNR, FQNEAQ (reference sequence). The sequenced part of the CDR3 DNA is TGTGCCAGCAGCGGCCGACAGGGAACCTACTACGAG. This encodes CASSGRQGTYYE. The whole CDR3 reads CASSGRQGTYYEQYF.

This clone was recorded many times. The CDR3 end falls 3 residues outside the read, so it is completed with the germline J gene. This sequence joins TRBV29-1 and TRBJ2-5, with D possibly matching TRBD1 (5 bases). The ends were cut back, 3 bases at V and 4 bases at J, with 15 bases in the middle. The germline gives CDR1 SQVTM, CDR2 ANQGSEA. The CDR3 spans 14 residues. CDR3 protein: CSVDGQGVLETQYF. The CDR3 DNA, read in part, is TGCAGCGTTGATGGCCAGGGCGTTTTAGAGACC.

This clone appeared many times. The read finishes 3 residues shy of the CDR3 end, and the germline J gene is used to complete it. The chain recombines TRBV29-1 with TRBJ2-5; 8 nucleotides line up with TRBD2. Germline CDR1 reads SQVTM; CDR2 reads ANQGSEA. V shed 3 bases, J shed 6 bases, and the junction held 9 bases outside the gene matches. The CDR3 runs to 14 residues. The covered CDR3 bases are TGCAGCGTTGATCGAGCGGGAGCAGGGAAGACC. Translation gives CSVDRAGAGKT. In full, the CDR3 reads CSVDRAGAGKTQYF.

This clone was detected many times. The CDR3 end lies 3 residues beyond the end of the read and is filled in from the germline J gene. This chain links TRBV12-3 or TRBV12-4 with TRBJ2-1, with TRBD2 identical over 7 bases. The V segment lost 3 bases and the J segment 0 bases; nucleotides outside the gene matches: 5. This CDR3 contains 16 residues. The sequenced CDR3 bases are TGTGCCAGCAGTTTCTCGCGGGGGAGCTCCTACAATGAG. Amino acid sequence: CASSFSRGSSYNE. The whole CDR3 protein reads CASSFSRGSSYNEQFF.

Many counts were recorded for this clone. Read data end 3 residues before the CDR3 end; the end is taken from the germline J gene. The chain couples TRBV19 to TRBJ1-2, with D uncertain. This CDR3 has 14 residues. Germline loops: CDR1 LNHDA, CDR2 SQIVND (reference sequence). The CDR3 here is CASSIGANEGGYTF. The CDR3 DNA, read in part, is TGTGCCAGTAGTATAGGAGCCAACGAAGGGGGC.

As for this clone: The read finishes 3 residues shy of the CDR3 end, and the germline J gene is used to complete it. V is TRBV19 and J is TRBJ2-3; 7 bases line up with TRBD2. The length of the CDR3 is 16 residues. Unmatched junction bases numbered 10, after V lost 4 bases and J lost 3 bases. Germline assignment: CDR1 LNHDA and CDR2 SQIVND (reference sequence). This CDR3 is CASSNTLSGLTDTQYF. The CDR3 bases that were read are TGTGCCAGTAGTAATACTCTTAGCGGGTTAACAGATACG.